These 16 T cell receptor beta chains were all obtained from the same sample, sequenced in a study of T-cell memory formation after mild COVID-19. TCRdb fed the 5' RACE reads into MiXCR, producing one record per CDR3 protein. The sample carries 140,000 to 150,000 distinct CDR3 sequences, under 30% recorded once. The sample consisted of PBMCs or a T cell subset sorted from them (not recorded which). These receptors all come from an adult woman who had mild COVID-19 (a few samples of this study predate the infection). Cell type and time point are not known.

This clonotype was found a few times. This chain uses TRBV9 with TRBJ2-1; TRBD2 matches 9 bases. Germline V gene data show CDR1 as SGDLS and CDR2 as YYNGEE. With 0 bases clipped from V and 2 bases from J, the junction kept 3 bases outside the gene matches. CDR3 size: 16 residues. CDR3 in amino acids: CASSVGLAGTYNEQFF. The CDR3 region has the DNA TGTGCCAGCAGCGTAGGGCTAGCGGGGACCTACAATGAGCAGTTCTTC.

This clonotype was counted a few times. The chain carries TRBV27 and TRBJ1-6, with no clear D. CDR1 and CDR2 (germline): MNHEY, SMNVEV (reference sequence). The germline V and J ends were trimmed by 10 bases and 9 bases, with 19 bases remaining between them. The CDR3 loop spans 14 amino acids. As DNA, the CDR3 is TGTGCCACCTACGGACTGCCCGTAGGTTCACCCCTCCACTTT. Protein product: CATYGLPVGSPLHF.

V usage is TRBV5-1 and J usage is TRBJ1-1; D ambiguous. Trimming pared 4 bases from V and 8 bases from J, leaving 15 bases between. The germline V gene encodes CDR1 SGHRS and CDR2 YFSETQ. The CDR3 runs to 13 residues. The CDR3 loop is CASSPPGGSEAFF. In nucleotides, the CDR3 is TGCGCCAGCAGCCCGCCGGGAGGGTCCGAAGCTTTCTTT.

The CDR3 reads CASSPSTNEKLFF. The CDR3 DNA sequence: TGTGCCAGCAGCCCCTCAACTAATGAAAAACTGTTTTTT. The rearrangement joins TRBV7-9 to TRBJ1-4; D ambiguous. The CDR3 loop spans 13 amino acids. V lost 5 bases and J lost 0, with 4 bases in between. In germline, CDR1 is SEHNR, CDR2 FQNEAQ (reference sequence). Together with reference TRBV7-9 and TRBJ1-4, the CDR3 gives the full variable domain: DTGVSQNPRHKITKRGQNVTFRCDPISEHNRLYWYRQTLGQGPEFLTYFQNEAQLEKSRLLSDRFSAERPKGSFSTLEIQRTEQGDSAMYLCASSPSTNEKLFFGSGTQLSVL.

The rearrangement uses TRBV20-1 and TRBJ2-5; 7 bases align to TRBD1. From germline, CDR1 is DFQATT and CDR2 SNEGSKA (reference sequence). The CDR3 extends over 14 amino acids. The V and J ends lost 0 bases and 5 bases, in that order; junction bases with no gene match: 6. The CDR3 reads CSARDMGRGETQYF. The CDR3 DNA is TGCAGTGCTAGAGATATGGGCAGGGGGGAGACCCAGTACTTC.

The V and J genes are TRBV6-6 and TRBJ1-1; 8 nucleotides line up with TRBD1. Unmatched junction bases numbered 6, after V lost 2 bases and J lost 7 bases. Germline lookup yields CDR1 MNHNY and CDR2 SVGAGI (reference sequence). CDR3 length equals 14 residues. The chain's CDR3 is CASSYQTGEIEAFF. CDR3 nucleotides: TGTGCCAGCAGTTACCAGACAGGGGAAATTGAAGCTTTCTTT.

This clonotype was seen many times. The chain couples TRBV30 to TRBJ1-2; the match to TRBD1 covers 8 bases. This CDR3 spans 14 amino acids. Germline-derived CDR1 and CDR2 are GTSNPN and SVGIG (reference sequence). V trimming: 2 bases; J trimming: 8 bases; junction bases outside the gene matches: 10. The CDR3, as DNA: TGTGCCTGGAGTACCGGGACAGGCAAGGAGGGCTACACCTTC. Its translation: CAWSTGTGKEGYTF.

The chain has TRBV29-1 and TRBJ2-7; 7 bases agree with TRBD2. The CDR3 covers 11 residues. Germline CDR1 is SQVTM and CDR2 is ANQGSEA. V lost 7 bases to trimming and J lost 3 bases; unmatched junction nucleotides: 3. The CDR3 reads CSDTSVYEQYF. The CDR3 DNA sequence: TGCAGCGACACTAGCGTCTACGAGCAGTACTTC.

This clonotype occurred a few times. J is TRBJ2-7 and V is TRBV5-6, with TRBD2 matching over 8 bases. Per germline, CDR1 SGHDT and CDR2 YYEEEE. Trimming took 5 bases from V and 9 from J; bases not matched to a gene: 10. The CDR3 has 13 residues. CDR3 DNA sequence: TGTGCCAGCAGTCATCCGGGAGGGCAGGGGCAGTACTTC. Protein sequence: CASSHPGGQGQYF.

This clonotype was detected only a few times. The chain employs TRBV7-9 and TRBJ2-1; tentatively, D is TRBD2 (6 bases). Germline V gene lookup returns CDR1 SEHNR and CDR2 FQNEAQ (reference sequence). V was shortened by 4 bases and J by 2 bases, with 12 bases between the two germline ends. There are 15 residues in the CDR3. The CDR3 here is CASSWSSGTYNEQFF. The CDR3 DNA reads as TGTGCCAGCAGCTGGAGTAGCGGCACCTACAATGAGCAGTTCTTC.

The chain recombines TRBV29-1 with TRBJ2-7, with 9 bases identical to TRBD2. The germline V gene has CDR1 SQVTM and CDR2 ANQGSEA. The CDR3 loop spans 13 amino acids. J lost 5 bases, V lost 6 bases, and 8 bases had no gene match. CDR3 in amino acids: CSVTGTSPNEQYF. CDR3 sequence (DNA): TGCAGCGTGACCGGGACTAGCCCCAACGAGCAGTACTTC.

The chain carries TRBV4-1 and TRBJ1-6, with TRBD1 matching 7 bases. The CDR3 runs 15 residues. Trimming removed 0 bases from V and 13 bases from J; junction bases left unmatched: 9. In germline, CDR1 is MGHRA, CDR2 YSYEKL. This chain's CDR3 is CASSQDPRGQFPLHF. The DNA for the CDR3 is TGCGCCAGCAGCCAAGATCCCAGGGGACAGTTCCCCCTCCACTTT.

J is TRBJ2-1 and V is TRBV13; D may be TRBD2 (6 bases). The CDR3 contains 17 residues. CDR1 is PRHDT, CDR2 FYEKMQ, per germline (reference sequence). The V and J ends lost 0 bases and 5 bases respectively, with 17 bases between them. CDR3 region: CASSLGPSGLADNEQFF. CDR3 DNA sequence: TGTGCCAGCAGCTTAGGGCCTTCGGGACTCGCTGACAATGAGCAGTTCTTC.

Within the sample, this clonotype is large (0.1 to 1%). The rearrangement joins TRBV12-3 or TRBV12-4 to TRBJ2-7, with D possibly TRBD1 on 5 matching bases. V lost 1 base to trimming and J lost 2 bases, with 6 bases between them. This CDR3 comprises 13 residues. The CDR3 protein is CASSLVDTYEQYF. The DNA of the CDR3 is TGTGCCAGCAGTTTAGTGGACACCTACGAGCAGTACTTC.

Only a few counts were recorded for this clonotype. The rearrangement joins TRBV11-2 to TRBJ2-3, with 11 bases lining up with TRBD2. J lost 0 bases, V lost 0 bases, and 17 bases had no gene match. This CDR3 comprises 22 residues. Per the germline V gene, CDR1 is SGHAT and CDR2 is FQNNGV. The CDR3 DNA sequence: TGTGCCAGCAGCTTAGATATGGGACTAGCGGTTCCTCTGACTGGGAGCACAGATACGCAGTATTTT. Its protein product is CASSLDMGLAVPLTGSTDTQYF.

There are a few counts of this clonotype. The V and J genes are TRBV7-9 and TRBJ2-3; 7 bases are a match to TRBD1. The germline CDR1 and CDR2 sequences are SEHNR and FQNEAQ (reference sequence). Unmatched junction bases numbered 4, after V lost 7 bases and J lost 6 bases. The CDR3 runs 12 residues. CDR3 amino acids: CASNSQGDTQYF. CDR3 nucleotides: TGTGCCAGCAACTCACAGGGGGATACGCAGTATTTT. Full variable domain (remainder filled in from reference TRBV7-9 and TRBJ2-3): DTGVSQNPRHKITKRGQNVTFRCDPISEHNRLYWYRQTLGQGPEFLTYFQNEAQLEKSRLLSDRFSAERPKGSFSTLEIQRTEQGDSAMYLCASNSQGDTQYFGPGTRLTVL.